Shown below are 3 T cell receptor beta chains from a single sample sequenced in a study of OX40 agonist ivuxolimab in advanced cancers. The data were produced by immunoSEQ multiplex PCR, yet TCRdb's version contains in-frame clones alone and is incomplete. Among tens of thousands of clones listed, roughly 88% were seen once. The sequences come from CD4+ or CD8+ T cells sorted from blood, collected in a trial of the OX40 agonist ivuxolimab. All receptors derive from an adult with an advanced solid tumor such as melanoma, head and neck, liver or kidney cancer.

The chain uses TRBV7-2 and TRBJ2-1, with TRBD2 identical over 8 bases. From germline, CDR1 is SGHTA and CDR2 FQGNSA. The CDR3 has 13 amino acids. The trim removed 3 bases at V and 15 bases at J, leaving 10 bases unmatched. CDR3 sequence reads: CASSFDSGEILFF. The CDR3 DNA follows: TGTGCCAGCAGCTTTGATAGCGGGGAAATCCTGTTCTTC.

The chain recombines TRBV5-1 with TRBJ2-2; either TRBD1 or TRBD2 may fit D (5 bases each). The CDR3 consists of 16 residues. Germline V gene lookup returns CDR1 SGHRS and CDR2 YFSETQ. V was cut by 4 bases and J by 5 bases, with 18 bases left in between. The CDR3 DNA reads as TGCGCCAGCAGCACTGCCTGGGGCCCGGGAACCGGGGAGCTGTTTTTT. Translating gives CASSTAWGPGTGELFF.

This clone was seen more than once but under ten times. The chain carries TRBV30 and TRBJ1-2; TRBD1 might be the D (5 bases). Per the germline V gene, CDR1 is GTSNPN and CDR2 is SVGIG (reference sequence). This CDR3 has 11 residues. V lost 0 bases and J 10 bases, leaving 9 bases between the germline ends. The CDR3 here is CAWSVGADYTF. The CDR3 DNA reads TGTGCCTGGAGTGTAGGGGCAGACTACACCTTC.